This T cell receptor beta chain derives from a study of T cell responses to AZD1222 COVID-19 vaccine. The study, taken as a whole, reports: All repertoire sampling was performed exclusively after the peak T cell response. Within unmutated variant regions lay the reported targets of nearly half of spike-specific TCRs.

Concerning this clone: The antigen is not known.

Profiling relied on immunoSEQ multiplex PCR, and the TCRdb table lists in-frame clones only, not all of them. The sample holds some 96,000 clones; roughly 83% are singletons and the top ten take over 12%. The CDR3 totals 13 residues. Per the germline V gene, CDR1 is GTSNPN and CDR2 is SVGIG (reference sequence). The ends were cut back, 0 bases at V and 8 bases at J, with 13 bases in the middle. The chain links TRBV30 to TRBJ1-1; TRBD1 is a possible D gene (5 bases). This sequence originates from an adult who received the AZD1222 COVID-19 vaccine. The sample consisted of peripheral blood, taken 28 days after the second AZD1222 dose. CDR3 DNA: TGTGCCTGGAGTGTACGGTGGGGGAGAGAAGCTTTCTTT. Protein sequence: CAWSVRWGREAFF.